This TCR beta chain was profiled in a study of CD8 T cells in Susac syndrome. Trimming stripped 4 bases from V and 3 bases from J, with 16 bases between. The CDR3 is 15 amino acids. After extraction with the RNeasy kit, about 0.5 to 1 ug of the RNA was reverse transcribed using random hexamers. immunoSEQ multiplex PCR amplified TCR beta CDR3 across 54 Vbeta, 13 Jbeta. MiXCR, applied by TCRdb to the immunoSEQ multiplex PCR reads, yields one record per CDR3 protein. There are around 180,000 distinct CDR3 sequences in the sample; 85% to 95% occur only once, and roughly 0.094% lies in the top ten. The J gene is TRBJ2-7, the V gene TRBV12-3 or TRBV12-4; the D is unclear. Input material: CD4+ T cells from PBMCs. The receptor's source is a human donor with multiple sclerosis. The CDR3 protein is CASSSDPTFLYEQYF. The CDR3 DNA follows: TGTGCCAGCAGTTCAGACCCCACGTTTCTCTACGAGCAGTACTTC.